This TCR beta chain is drawn from a study of cytomegalovirus exposure and HLA in healthy donors. The overall study: For the approximately 400 genotyped donors, 65% to 90% fell within the Caucasian-associated ancestry cluster.

PCR employed 60 Vbeta and 13 Jbeta primers. TCRdb keeps only in-frame clones here, not all; method: immunoSEQ multiplex PCR. The sample holds 85,000 to 130,000 clones, 75% to 85% seen once. This receptor was obtained from a man between 50 and 59 years old in good health and CMV-seronegative. The sequenced sample was PBMCs.

The CDR3 spells CASSSFPRAMNTEAFF. The CDR3 DNA reads as TGTGCCAGCAGCTCGTTCCCCCGAGCTATGAACACTGAAGCTTTCTTT. The V gene is TRBV5-5, the J gene TRBJ1-1, with D unresolved. CDR3 length equals 16 residues. V dropped 3 bases and J dropped 0 bases, with 15 bases sitting between them. Germline CDR1 reads SGHKS; CDR2 reads YYEKEE (reference sequence).